The 16 T cell receptor beta chains given below trace back to one sample, sequenced in a study of human T cells and chemical hapten exposure (dated by TCRdb to the early 2020s). Libraries were constructed by RACE. Sequencing instrument: NextSeq 500. TCRdb ran its own pipeline on the public reads, namely fastp trimming at Q25 and MiXCR clone calling, and kept in-frame beta chains. Rows matching on CDR3 protein sequence are summarized as one entry with the most common DNA and genes. The sample records approximately 100,000 distinct CDR3 sequences, around 10% of which are singletons. Around 3.9% of the sample is in the top ten clones. The sample's time point, from its label and the paper: pre-sensitization, week 0. This specimen's treatment or condition label, per the study, means: therapeutic diphenylcyclopropenone sensitization with weekly scalp DPC. The specimen comprised whole blood, sampled in connection with sensitization to the hapten diphenylcyclopropenone (DPC). The receptor set was obtained from a middle-aged woman with alopecia areata. Some clones in this sample may be carry-over from other donors' samples.

In this sample, this clonotype turned up many times. The chain links TRBV28 to TRBJ1-2, with 9 bases lining up with TRBD1. Trimming cost V 5 bases and J 3 bases; bases outside gene matches: 10. CDR1 is MDHEN and CDR2 is SYDVKM in the germline V gene. CDR3 length: 16 amino acids. The CDR3 reads CASSEAGTGRYYGYTF. In nucleotides, the CDR3 is TGTGCCAGCAGTGAGGCCGGGACAGGGCGTTACTATGGCTACACCTTC.

This clonotype was detected only a few times. V usage is TRBV4-2 and J usage is TRBJ2-7, with D hard to call. V gave up 1 base and J gave up 2 bases, with 12 bases separating them. The length of the CDR3 is 15 residues. Germline V gene data show CDR1 as LGHNA and CDR2 as YNFKEQ. CDR3 loop: CASSQGRGGPYEQYF. CDR3 bases: TGTGCCAGCAGCCAAGGAAGAGGCGGCCCCTACGAGCAGTACTTC.

This chain links TRBV5-1 with TRBJ1-1; the D is unclear. Germline V gene lookup returns CDR1 SGHRS and CDR2 YFSETQ. Trimming took 4 bases from V and 6 from J, leaving 16 bases between them. This CDR3 has 14 residues. The CDR3 loop is CASSTGVVVAEAFF. In nucleotides, the CDR3 is TGCGCCAGCAGCACCGGGGTCGTGGTGGCTGAAGCTTTCTTT.

This chain connects TRBV11-2 to TRBJ2-3; no reliable D call. The germline V and J ends were trimmed by 7 bases and 6 bases, with 20 bases remaining between them. This CDR3 contains 15 residues. From germline, CDR1 is SGHAT and CDR2 FQNNGV. CDR3 region: CASTERTALLDTQYF. The CDR3 nucleotides read TGTGCCAGCACCGAAAGGACGGCACTCCTGGATACGCAGTATTTT.

The chain combines TRBV6-6 with TRBJ2-5; unclear D gene. V lost 2 bases and J 5 bases, leaving 12 bases between the germline ends. The CDR3 length is 14 residues. CDR1 MNHNY and CDR2 SVGAGI come from the germline V gene (reference sequence). The CDR3 loop is CASSYGIVAETQYF. The DNA for the CDR3 is TGTGCCAGCAGTTACGGCATCGTTGCGGAGACCCAGTACTTC.

This clonotype was found many times. The chain joins TRBV5-1 to TRBJ1-5; 8 bases map to TRBD1. The CDR3 extends over 15 amino acids. The trim removed 1 base at V and 1 base at J, leaving 1 base unmatched. The germline CDR1 and CDR2 sequences are SGHRS and YFSETQ. CDR3 sequence reads: CASSLQGASNQPQHF. CDR3 DNA sequence: TGCGCCAGCAGCTTGCAGGGGGCGAGCAATCAGCCCCAGCATTTT.

This clonotype was counted only a few times. V and J are TRBV2 and TRBJ2-7; no clear D gene. Trimming stripped 3 bases from V and 4 bases from J, with 16 bases between. Germline V lookup: CDR1 SNHLY, CDR2 FYNNEI. The CDR3 runs 15 residues. CDR3 in amino acids: CASSEGIRENYEQYF. DNA for the CDR3: TGTGCCAGCAGTGAGGGGATCCGAGAGAATTACGAGCAGTACTTC.

This chain joins TRBV28 and TRBJ1-4; TRBD1 matches 9 bases. This CDR3 region has 13 residues. The V gene end was trimmed by 7 bases and the J gene end by 10 bases; junction bases not matched to a gene: 7. Looked up from germline, CDR1 is MDHEN and CDR2 is SYDVKM. CDR3 protein: CASTPGQGGKLFF. CDR3 nucleotides: TGTGCCAGCACTCCGGGACAGGGTGGAAAACTGTTTTTT. Full variable domain (missing parts from reference TRBV28 and TRBJ1-4): DVKVTQSSRYLVKRTGEKVFLECVQDMDHENMFWYRQDPGLGLRLIYFSYDVKMKEKGDIPEGYSVSREKKERFSLILESASTNQTSMYLCASTPGQGGKLFFGSGTQLSVL.

This clonotype was counted many times. This rearrangement joins TRBV29-1 to TRBJ2-3; the D gene is possibly TRBD2 (6 bases). Germline values: CDR1 SQVTM, CDR2 ANQGSEA. The CDR3 is 12 amino acids. Trimming stripped 7 bases from V and 5 bases from J, with 13 bases between. Here the CDR3 DNA reads TGCAGCGCGGGACTGGCTGAAGATACGCAGTATTTT. The encoded protein is CSAGLAEDTQYF.

At least ten counts were recorded for this clonotype. The chain has TRBV18 and TRBJ1-1, with D possibly being TRBD1 (5 bases). The ends were cut back, 6 bases at V and 4 bases at J, with 12 bases in the middle. From germline, CDR1 is KGHSH and CDR2 LQKENI. The CDR3 extends over 13 amino acids. CDR3 amino acids: CASSQGRGTEAFF. The CDR3 region has the DNA TGTGCCAGCTCCCAGGGTAGGGGCACTGAAGCTTTCTTT.

This clonotype was recorded many times. The V and J genes are TRBV20-1 and TRBJ1-6; 7 bases match TRBD1. The V gene end was trimmed by 5 bases and the J gene end by 7 bases; junction bases not matched to a gene: 5. This CDR3 comprises 13 residues. The germline gives CDR1 DFQATT, CDR2 SNEGSKA (reference sequence). The CDR3 is CSAFGTANSPLHF. The CDR3 DNA reads TGCAGTGCTTTTGGGACAGCAAATTCACCCCTCCACTTT.

The CDR3 sequence: CASSHSGTGFSGANVLTF. CDR3 nucleotide sequence: TGCGCCAGCAGCCACTCAGGGACAGGCTTCTCTGGGGCCAACGTCCTGACTTTC. This chain uses TRBV4-1 with TRBJ2-6; 8 bases are a match to TRBD1. CDR3 size: 18 residues. V shed 3 bases, J shed 0 bases, and the junction held 7 bases outside the gene matches. Germline V gives CDR1 MGHRA, CDR2 YSYEKL.

This clonotype came up many times. The J gene is TRBJ2-1, the V gene TRBV10-2; no firm D call. The ends were cut back, 0 bases at V and 4 bases at J, with 1 base in the middle. This CDR3 spans 12 amino acids. Looked up from germline, CDR1 is WSHSY and CDR2 is SAAADI. The CDR3 sequence: CASSESYNEQFF. The CDR3 bases are TGCGCCAGCAGTGAGTCGTACAATGAGCAGTTCTTC.

This clonotype was seen repeatedly, ten times or more. CDR3 protein: CASSQRGGRFLDQYF. The CDR3 DNA reads as TGTGCCAGCAGCCAGCGGGGGGGCCGTTTCTTAGACCAGTACTTC. The chain carries TRBV7-2 and TRBJ2-5; 10 bases align to TRBD2. This CDR3 is 15 amino acids long. Looked up from germline, CDR1 is SGHTA and CDR2 is FQGNSA. V trimming: 5 bases; J trimming: 10 bases; junction bases outside the gene matches: 13.

This clonotype occurred a few times. The chain combines TRBV7-2 with TRBJ1-2; the match to TRBD1 covers 7 bases. In germline, CDR1 is SGHTA, CDR2 FQGNSA. Trimming at V came to 5 bases and at J to 5 bases, leaving 5 bases not matched to a gene. The CDR3 extends over 13 amino acids. The CDR3 DNA is TGTGCCAGCAGCCGGGACAGACAGTATGGCTACACCTTC. Encoded protein: CASSRDRQYGYTF.

This clonotype has ten or more counts. The V and J genes are TRBV2 and TRBJ2-2; a weak D match, TRBD2 (6 bases). Germline V gene sequence: CDR1 SNHLY, CDR2 FYNNEI. Trimming left V 5 bases short and J 8 bases short, with 15 bases between. The CDR3 runs to 14 residues. For the CDR3, the DNA is TGTGCCAGCAGTTCCGGGAGTCTAAGAGGGGAGCTGTTTTTT. This sequence encodes CASSSGSLRGELFF.